The 3 T cell receptor beta chains below all came from one sample that was sequenced in a study of siplizumab effects on memory and regulatory T cells. Generated by immunoSEQ multiplex PCR, the TCRdb table keeps only in-frame clones and is missing some. Here the sample spans some 100,000 clones, 94% being singletons. Sequencing was performed on Tregs sorted from blood. The receptor set was obtained from a human donor in good health.

The chain links TRBV5-5 to TRBJ2-7; unclear D gene. The germline V and J ends were trimmed by 0 bases and 1 base, with 14 bases remaining between them. The germline CDR1 and CDR2 sequences are SGHKS and YYEKEE (reference sequence). The CDR3 has 16 amino acids. The CDR3 spells CASSLALVTASYEQYF. As DNA, the CDR3 is TGTGCCAGCAGCTTGGCACTCGTGACCGCGTCCTACGAGCAGTACTTC.

This clone was recorded many times. This chain connects TRBV18 to TRBJ2-1, with 12 positions matching TRBD2. The germline V gene has CDR1 KGHSH and CDR2 LQKENI. The CDR3 sequence is 15 residues long. The J segment lost 7 bases and the V segment lost 6 bases, leaving 7 bases of the junction unmatched. The CDR3 nucleotides read TGTGCCAGCTCGCTAGGACTAGCGGGAAGGAATGAGCAGTTCTTC. It is translated as CASSLGLAGRNEQFF.

This chain uses TRBV7-2 with TRBJ1-5; D is unclear. The length of the CDR3 is 13 residues. V was trimmed by 3 bases and J by 4 bases, leaving 7 bases between them. CDR1 is SGHTA and CDR2 is FQGNSA in the germline V gene. CDR3 nucleotides: TGTGCCAGCAGCTTTTCAGGAAATCAGCCCCAGCATTTT. It translates to CASSFSGNQPQHF.